The sequence of this TCR beta chain was determined in a study of blood T cell repertoires in COVID-19. Germline assignment: CDR1 MDHEN and CDR2 SYDVKM. CDR3 length equals 15 residues. Between the trimmed V and J ends, which lost 3 bases and 5 bases, there was a span of 13 bases. Clones were read by immunoSEQ multiplex PCR, and TCRdb kept only the in-frame ones, dropping some. The repertoire holds under 300,000 clones, roughly 89% seen once, with roughly 0.96% in the top ten. The TCR was taken from a woman between 40 and 55 years old who had recovered from COVID-19. What was sequenced was peripheral blood. This chain connects TRBV28 to TRBJ2-2; TRBD1 is a possible D gene (5 bases). CDR3 bases: TGTGCCAGCAGTTTGACGCAGGGCGGTACCGGGGAGCTGTTTTTT. Translated: CASSLTQGGTGELFF.